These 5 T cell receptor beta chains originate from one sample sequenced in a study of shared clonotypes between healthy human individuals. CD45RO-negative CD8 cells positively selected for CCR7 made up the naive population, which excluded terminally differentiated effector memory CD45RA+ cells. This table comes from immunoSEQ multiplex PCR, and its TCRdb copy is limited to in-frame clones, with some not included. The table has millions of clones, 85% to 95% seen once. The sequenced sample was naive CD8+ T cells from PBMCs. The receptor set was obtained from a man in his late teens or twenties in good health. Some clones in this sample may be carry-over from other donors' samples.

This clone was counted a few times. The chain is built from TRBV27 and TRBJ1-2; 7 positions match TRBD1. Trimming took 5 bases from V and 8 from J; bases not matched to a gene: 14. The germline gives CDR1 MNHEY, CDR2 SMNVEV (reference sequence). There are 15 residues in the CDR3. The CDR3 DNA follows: TGTGCCAGCAGTCCGATCCGGGACAGCCCAACGGGCTACACCTTC. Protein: CASSPIRDSPTGYTF.

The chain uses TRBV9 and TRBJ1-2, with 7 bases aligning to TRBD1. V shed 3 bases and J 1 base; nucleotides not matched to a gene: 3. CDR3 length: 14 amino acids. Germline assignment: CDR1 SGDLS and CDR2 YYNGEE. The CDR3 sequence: CASSAGGNNYGYTF. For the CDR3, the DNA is TGTGCCAGCAGCGCAGGGGGGAATAACTATGGCTACACCTTC. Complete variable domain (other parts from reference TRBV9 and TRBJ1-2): DSGVTQTPKHLITATGQRVTLRCSPRSGDLSVYWYQQSLDQGLQFLIQYYNGEERAKGNILERFSAQQFPDLHSELNLSSLELGDSALYFCASSAGGNNYGYTFGSGTRLTVV.

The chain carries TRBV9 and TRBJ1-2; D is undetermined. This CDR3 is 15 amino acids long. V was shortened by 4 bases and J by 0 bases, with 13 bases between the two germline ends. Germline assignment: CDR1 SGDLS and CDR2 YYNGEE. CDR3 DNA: TGTGCCAGCAGCCCCAACCCGGGAGCTAACTATGGCTACACCTTC. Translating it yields CASSPNPGANYGYTF.

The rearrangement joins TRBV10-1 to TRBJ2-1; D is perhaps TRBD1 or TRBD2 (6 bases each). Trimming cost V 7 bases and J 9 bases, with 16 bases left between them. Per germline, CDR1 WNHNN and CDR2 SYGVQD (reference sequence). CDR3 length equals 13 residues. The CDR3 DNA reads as TGCGCCAGCAAGGGGGGATGTAAGGTTGAGCAGTTCTTC. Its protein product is CASKGGCKVEQFF.

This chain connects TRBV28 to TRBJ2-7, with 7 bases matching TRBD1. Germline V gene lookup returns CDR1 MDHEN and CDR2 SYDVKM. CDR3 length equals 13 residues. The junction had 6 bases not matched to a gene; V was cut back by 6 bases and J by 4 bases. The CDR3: CASSRLQGYEQYF. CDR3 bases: TGTGCCAGCAGCAGGTTACAGGGGTACGAGCAGTACTTC.